A single sample is the source of the 24 T cell receptor beta chains below, sequenced in a study of regulatory T cells in long-lasting Graves disease (dated by TCRdb to the early 2020s). The time point tag for this specimen amounts to: persistent/refractory GD, antithyroid drugs over 5 years with positive TRAb. For both TCR sequencing and RNA sequencing, RNA was extracted from PBMCs in TRIzol. The library came from multiplex PCR. The reads were generated on an Illumina HiSeq 4000. To build TCR beta libraries, CDR3 regions were amplified by Arm-PCR using iRepertoire HTBI primers. Using fastp at Q25 and MiXCR, TCRdb reprocessed the public reads and kept productive beta chains. Here each entry gathers all rows of one CDR3 protein and keeps the most common genes and DNA. The sample records over 350,000 distinct CDR3 sequences, around 21% of which are singletons. Around 21% of the sample belongs to the ten largest clones.

This material consisted of peripheral blood mononuclear cells (PBMCs), taken when the disease was refractory, from a patient treated with antithyroid drugs. The receptors were gathered from a female donor with Graves disease.

This clonotype occurred a few times. The chain employs TRBV27 and TRBJ1-2; D is undetermined. V was trimmed by 7 bases and J by 4 bases, leaving 16 bases between them. This CDR3 comprises 14 residues. Germline V lookup: CDR1 MNHEY, CDR2 SMNVEV (reference sequence). CDR3 coding DNA: TGTGCCAGCAAACCAGGAGGCGGATTCTATGGCTACACCTTC. This sequence encodes CASKPGGGFYGYTF.

This clonotype was picked up many times. This chain links TRBV6-5 with TRBJ2-5; D is undetermined. Trimming stripped 2 bases from V and 4 bases from J, with 11 bases between. Germline V lookup: CDR1 MNHEY, CDR2 SVGAGI. The length of the CDR3 is 14 residues. The CDR3 is CASSYDPALETQYF. CDR3 DNA: TGTGCCAGCAGTTACGACCCCGCACTAGAGACCCAGTACTTC.

A few counts support this clonotype. The rearrangement links TRBV19 to TRBJ2-7; unclear D gene. Germline loops: CDR1 LNHDA, CDR2 SQIVND (reference sequence). This CDR3 comprises 13 residues. V was shortened by 3 bases and J by 3 bases, with 9 bases between the two germline ends. The CDR3 DNA follows: TGTGCCAGTAGTATTGGTGAGCTCTACGAGCAGTACTTC. It codes for CASSIGELYEQYF.

V gene TRBV9 combines with J gene TRBJ1-2; D is uncertain. Per the germline V gene, CDR1 is SGDLS and CDR2 is YYNGEE. V was cut by 0 bases and J by 3 bases, with 6 bases left in between. This CDR3 comprises 13 residues. CDR3 nucleotide sequence: TGTGCCAGCAGCGTAGAGGGATACTATGGCTACACCTTC. The encoded protein is CASSVEGYYGYTF.

This clonotype was seen repeatedly, ten times or more. This chain joins TRBV9 and TRBJ1-3; unclear D gene. Germline V lookup: CDR1 SGDLS, CDR2 YYNGEE. This CDR3 has 13 residues. V shed 4 bases and J shed 7 bases, with 12 bases lying between them. The CDR3 spells CASSPTSRNTIYF. CDR3 in DNA: TGTGCCAGCAGCCCCACCTCACGGAACACCATATATTTT. Supplemented by reference TRBV9 and TRBJ1-3, the full variable domain reads DSGVTQTPKHLITATGQRVTLRCSPRSGDLSVYWYQQSLDQGLQFLIQYYNGEERAKGNILERFSAQQFPDLHSELNLSSLELGDSALYFCASSPTSRNTIYFGEGSWLTVV.

This clonotype was counted at least ten times. The V and J genes are TRBV27 and TRBJ2-2, with D unresolved. Trimming took off 3 bases at V and 6 bases at J, with 8 bases between the two ends. Germline assignment: CDR1 MNHEY and CDR2 SMNVEV (reference sequence). The CDR3 loop spans 13 amino acids. This CDR3 is CASSFGGPGELFF. The CDR3 bases are TGTGCCAGCAGTTTCGGCGGTCCCGGGGAGCTGTTTTTT.

The chain combines TRBV29-1 with TRBJ2-1; D is ambiguous. The CDR3 runs 10 residues. The V end was cut by 4 bases, the J end by 6 bases, with 4 bases between. CDR1 is SQVTM, CDR2 ANQGSEA, per germline. DNA for the CDR3: TGCAGCGTTGGTAGCAATGAGCAGTTCTTC. Translated: CSVGSNEQFF.

This clonotype was detected many times. The chain combines TRBV7-9 with TRBJ2-5; maybe TRBD1 (6 bases). Per the germline V gene, CDR1 is SEHNR and CDR2 is FQNEAQ (reference sequence). V lost 6 bases and J 5 bases, leaving 13 bases between the germline ends. The CDR3 is 13 amino acids. The DNA of the CDR3 is TGTGCCAGCAGGCATAGGGGGACGGAGACCCAGTACTTC. Its protein product is CASRHRGTETQYF.

There are many counts of this clonotype. The chain carries TRBV27 and TRBJ1-1; a weak D match, TRBD1 (5 bases). Germline CDR1 and CDR2: MNHEY and SMNVEV (reference sequence). The CDR3 is 14 amino acids. Trimming cost V 5 bases and J 0 bases, with 10 bases left between them. DNA for the CDR3: TGTGCCAGCAGTCAGGGTACGGTGAACACTGAAGCTTTCTTT. Its protein is CASSQGTVNTEAFF.

This clonotype was seen at least ten times. The chain recombines TRBV28 with TRBJ1-6, with D tentatively TRBD1 (5 bases). Trimming cost V 5 bases and J 5 bases, with 13 bases left between them. The length of the CDR3 is 15 residues. Per germline, CDR1 MDHEN and CDR2 SYDVKM. The CDR3 nucleotides read TGTGCCAGCAGTCTGGGGGGAGGTGATAATTCACCCCTCCACTTT. It yields the protein CASSLGGGDNSPLHF.

This clonotype has only a few counts. V usage is TRBV6-1 and J usage is TRBJ1-6, with D unclear. This CDR3 is built from 12 residues. Trimming removed 5 bases at V and 8 bases at J, with 7 bases between. The germline gives CDR1 MNHNS, CDR2 SASEGT. CDR3 sequence reads: CASSRRDSPLHF. The CDR3 nucleotides are TGTGCCAGCAGTCGAAGGGATTCACCCCTCCACTTT.

In regard to this clonotype: This sequence may be a read error, since a much larger clone differs from it by one base. The chain couples TRBV6-2 or TRBV6-3 to TRBJ1-1; 8 bases match TRBD1. V lost 4 bases and J lost 7; bases outside the gene matches: 8. CDR1 is MNHEY and CDR2 is SVGEGT in the germline V gene. The CDR3 is made up of 14 amino acids. The CDR3 DNA reads as TGTGCCAGCAGTTGCACCCGGACAGGGAATGAAGCTTTCTTT. This encodes CASSCTRTGNEAFF.

For this clonotype: A clone one base away is much larger, so this may be a read error. V usage is TRBV27 and J usage is TRBJ1-2; 8 bases agree with TRBD1. Unmatched junction bases numbered 14, after V lost 5 bases and J lost 3 bases. This CDR3 is 17 amino acids long. Germline V gene data show CDR1 as MNHEY and CDR2 as SMNVEV (reference sequence). The CDR3 protein is CASSTGAGGFGDYGYTF. Written as DNA, the CDR3 is TGTGCCAGCAGTACAGGGGCAGGGGGCTTTGGTGACTATGGCTACACCTTC.

This clonotype was seen more than once but under ten times. The DNA of the CDR3 is TGTGCCAGTAGTATTGATCCTAGTAGCAATCAGCCCCAGCATTTT. Its protein is CASSIDPSSNQPQHF. This chain uses TRBV19 with TRBJ1-5; D gene unclear. The CDR3 is 15 residues long. Germline V lookup: CDR1 LNHDA, CDR2 SQIVND (reference sequence). The ends were cut back, 3 bases at V and 0 bases at J, with 9 bases in the middle.

This clonotype came up a few times. CDR3 DNA sequence: TGTGCCAGCAGTTTATGGGCACCCACAGATACGCAGTATTTT. Translated: CASSLWAPTDTQYF. V usage is TRBV12-3 or TRBV12-4 and J usage is TRBJ2-3; D call uncertain. V was shortened by 2 bases and J by 2 bases, with 8 bases between the two germline ends. CDR3 length: 14 residues.

This clonotype was observed a handful of times. The chain couples TRBV12-3 or TRBV12-4 to TRBJ2-5; the D gene is possibly TRBD2 (6 bases). This CDR3 region has 12 residues. Trimming took off 10 bases at V and 3 bases at J, with 12 bases between the two ends. The DNA of the CDR3 is TGTGCCACCCGGGGACTCGAAGAGACCCAGTACTTC. Translated, it gives CATRGLEETQYF.

This clonotype was detected many times. The CDR3 here is CASSTGAGTRSEAFF. CDR3 nucleotide sequence: TGTGCCAGCAGTACGGGGGCAGGGACAAGGTCTGAAGCTTTCTTT. The chain joins TRBV3-1 to TRBJ1-1, with D perhaps matching TRBD1 (6 bases). Germline V gene lookup returns CDR1 LGHDT and CDR2 YNNKEL (reference sequence). The CDR3 contains 15 residues. V was clipped by 6 bases and J by 6 bases, with 20 bases between them.

This clonotype showed up just a few times. V usage is TRBV15 and J usage is TRBJ2-2, with 7 bases that match TRBD2. Germline loops: CDR1 LNHNV, CDR2 YYDKDF (reference sequence). The CDR3 length is 17 residues. V shed 5 bases and J 3 bases; nucleotides not matched to a gene: 12. CDR3 region: CATSPGLTGLYTGELFF. CDR3 DNA: TGTGCCACCAGCCCCGGCCTAACGGGACTATACACCGGGGAGCTGTTTTTT.

The rearrangement joins TRBV29-1 to TRBJ1-6; D remains ambiguous. In germline, CDR1 is SQVTM, CDR2 ANQGSEA. The CDR3 consists of 13 residues. Trimming stripped 4 bases from V and 5 bases from J, with 9 bases between. This CDR3 is CSVASGNNSPLHF. CDR3 DNA: TGCAGCGTTGCTTCGGGGAATAATTCACCCCTCCACTTT.

This clonotype was detected ten times or more. The chain couples TRBV20-1 to TRBJ2-5; 10 nucleotides align to TRBD2. The V and J ends lost 0 bases and 2 bases, in that order; junction bases with no gene match: 9. The CDR3 runs to 17 residues. Per the germline V gene, CDR1 is DFQATT and CDR2 is SNEGSKA (reference sequence). The CDR3 DNA is TGCAGTGCTAGAGATAACTTTGGACTAGCGGAGCAAGAGACCCAGTACTTC. Amino acid sequence: CSARDNFGLAEQETQYF.

V usage is TRBV11-2 and J usage is TRBJ2-7; no definite D call. In germline, CDR1 is SGHAT, CDR2 FQNNGV. CDR3 length: 15 amino acids. The V and J ends lost 5 bases and 3 bases respectively, with 17 bases between them. CDR3 sequence reads: CASSPRGFQVYEQYF. In nucleotides, the CDR3 is TGTGCCAGCAGCCCCCGTGGATTTCAGGTCTACGAGCAGTACTTC.

The V and J genes are TRBV12-3 or TRBV12-4 and TRBJ1-3; D gene uncertain. The CDR3 consists of 15 residues. With 1 base removed from V and 7 bases from J, the gap between germline ends came to 14 bases. CDR3 region: CASSLVGSTRNTIYF. The CDR3 nucleotides read TGTGCCAGCAGTTTAGTGGGGTCAACCCGGAACACCATATATTTT.

This chain joins TRBV5-4 and TRBJ2-2, with 13 nucleotides matching TRBD2. The V segment lost 3 bases and the J segment 7 bases; nucleotides outside the gene matches: 6. The germline CDR1 and CDR2 sequences are SGHNT and YYREEE (reference sequence). The CDR3 spans 16 residues. The CDR3 protein is CASSSGTSGTGGELFF. The CDR3 DNA reads as TGTGCCAGCAGCTCGGGGACTAGCGGGACAGGCGGGGAGCTGTTTTTT. The full variable domain, in which reference TRBV5-4 and TRBJ2-2 provide the parts outside the CDR3, is ETGVTQSPTHLIKTRGQQVTLRCSSQSGHNTVSWYQQALGQGPQFIFQYYREEENGRGNFPPRFSGLQFPNYSSELNVNALELDDSALYLCASSSGTSGTGGELFFGEGSRLTVL.

A few counts support this clonotype. V gene TRBV25-1 combines with J gene TRBJ2-7; D not certain. V lost 6 bases, J lost 2 bases, and 11 bases lay in between. The CDR3 runs 13 residues. Germline V gene sequence: CDR1 MGHDK, CDR2 SYGVNS. CDR3 nucleotides: TGTGCCAGCAGGGAAAGGGCCGCCTACGAGCAGTACTTC. It codes for CASRERAAYEQYF.